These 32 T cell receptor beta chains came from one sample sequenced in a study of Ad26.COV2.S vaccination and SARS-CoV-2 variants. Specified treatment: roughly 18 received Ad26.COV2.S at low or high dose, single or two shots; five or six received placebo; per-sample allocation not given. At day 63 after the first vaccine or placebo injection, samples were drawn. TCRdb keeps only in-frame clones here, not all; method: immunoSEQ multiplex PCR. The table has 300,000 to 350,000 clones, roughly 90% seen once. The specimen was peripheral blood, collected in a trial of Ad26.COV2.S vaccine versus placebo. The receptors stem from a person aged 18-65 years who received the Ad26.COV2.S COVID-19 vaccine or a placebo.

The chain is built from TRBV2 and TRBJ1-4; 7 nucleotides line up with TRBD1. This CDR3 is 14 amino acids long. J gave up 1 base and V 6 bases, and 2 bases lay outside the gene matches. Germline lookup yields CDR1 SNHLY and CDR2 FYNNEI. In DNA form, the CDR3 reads TGTGCCAGCAGCCGGACAGGAACTAATGAAAAACTGTTTTTT. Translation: CASSRTGTNEKLFF. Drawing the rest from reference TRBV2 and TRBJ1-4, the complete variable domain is EPEVTQTPSHQVTQMGQEVILRCVPISNHLYFYWYRQILGQKVEFLVSFYNNEISEKSEIFDDQFSVERPDGSNFTLKIRSTKLEDSAMYFCASSRTGTNEKLFFGSGTQLSVL.

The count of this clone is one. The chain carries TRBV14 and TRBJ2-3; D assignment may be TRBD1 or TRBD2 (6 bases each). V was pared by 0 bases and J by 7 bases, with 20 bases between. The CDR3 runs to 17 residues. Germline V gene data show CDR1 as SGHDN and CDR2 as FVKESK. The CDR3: CASSQDWGAQYTNTQYF. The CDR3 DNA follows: TGTGCCAGCAGCCAAGATTGGGGGGCCCAGTACACCAATACGCAGTATTTT.

CDR3 in amino acids: CASNSGSTNEKLFF. The CDR3 coding sequence is TGTGCCAGCAACTCCGGCTCAACTAATGAAAAACTGTTTTTT. The chain couples TRBV9 to TRBJ1-4, with unresolved D. Germline V gives CDR1 SGDLS, CDR2 YYNGEE. The CDR3 runs to 14 residues. Between the trimmed V and J ends, which lost 6 bases and 0 bases, there was a span of 9 bases.

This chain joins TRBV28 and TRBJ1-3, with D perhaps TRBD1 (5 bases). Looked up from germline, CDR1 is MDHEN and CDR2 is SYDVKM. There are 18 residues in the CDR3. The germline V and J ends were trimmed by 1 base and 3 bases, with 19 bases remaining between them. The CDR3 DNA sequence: TGTGCCAGCAGTTTATTCCCCCCCCGACAGTCTCTTGGAAACACCATATATTTT. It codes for CASSLFPPRQSLGNTIYF.

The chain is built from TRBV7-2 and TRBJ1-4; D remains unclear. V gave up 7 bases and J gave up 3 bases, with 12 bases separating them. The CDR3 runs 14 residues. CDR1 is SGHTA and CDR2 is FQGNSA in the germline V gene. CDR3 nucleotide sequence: TGTGCCAGCACTACCGGAGGATCTAATGAAAAACTGTTTTTT. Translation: CASTTGGSNEKLFF. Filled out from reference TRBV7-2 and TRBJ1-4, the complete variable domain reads GAGVSQSPSNKVTEKGKDVELRCDPISGHTALYWYRQSLGQGLEFLIYFQGNSAPDKSGLPSDRFSAERTGGSVSTLTIQRTQQEDSAVYLCASTTGGSNEKLFFGSGTQLSVL.

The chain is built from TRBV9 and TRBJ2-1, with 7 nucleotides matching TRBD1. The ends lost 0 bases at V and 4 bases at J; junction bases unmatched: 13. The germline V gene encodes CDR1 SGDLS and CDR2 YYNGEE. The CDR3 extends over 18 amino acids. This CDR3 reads CASSVAPGRTGAYNEQFF. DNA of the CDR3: TGTGCCAGCAGCGTAGCCCCGGGAAGGACAGGAGCATACAATGAGCAGTTCTTC.

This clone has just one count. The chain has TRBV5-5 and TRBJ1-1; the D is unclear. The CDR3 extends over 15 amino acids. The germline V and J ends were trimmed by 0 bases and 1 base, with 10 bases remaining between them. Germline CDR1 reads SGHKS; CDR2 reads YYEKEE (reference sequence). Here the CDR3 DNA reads TGTGCCAGCAGCTTGGCCCCGGGAACGAACACTGAAGCTTTCTTT. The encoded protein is CASSLAPGTNTEAFF. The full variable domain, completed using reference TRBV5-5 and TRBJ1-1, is DAGVTQSPTHLIKTRGQQVTLRCSPISGHKSVSWYQQVLGQGPQFIFQYYEKEERGRGNFPDRFSARQFPNYSSELNVNALLLGDSALYLCASSLAPGTNTEAFFGQGTRLTVV.

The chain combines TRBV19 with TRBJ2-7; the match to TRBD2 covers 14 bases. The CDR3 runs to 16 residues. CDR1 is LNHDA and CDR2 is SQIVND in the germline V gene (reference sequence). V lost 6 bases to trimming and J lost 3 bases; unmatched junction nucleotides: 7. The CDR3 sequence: CASSPGLAGELYEQYV. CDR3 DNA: TGTGCCAGTAGCCCGGGACTAGCGGGAGAACTCTACGAGCAGTACGTC.

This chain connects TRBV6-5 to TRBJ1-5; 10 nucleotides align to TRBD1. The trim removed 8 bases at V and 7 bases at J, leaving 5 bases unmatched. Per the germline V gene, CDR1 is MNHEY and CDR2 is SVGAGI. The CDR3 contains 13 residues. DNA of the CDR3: TGTGCCAGCTGCCGGGACAGGGGACAGCCCCAGCATTTT. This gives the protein CASCRDRGQPQHF.

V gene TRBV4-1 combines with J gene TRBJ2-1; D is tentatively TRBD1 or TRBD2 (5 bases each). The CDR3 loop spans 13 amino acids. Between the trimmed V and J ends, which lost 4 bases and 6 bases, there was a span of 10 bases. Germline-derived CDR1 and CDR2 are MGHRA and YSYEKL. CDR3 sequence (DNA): TGCGCCAGCAGCCTCGGGACGGGCAATGAGCAGTTCTTC. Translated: CASSLGTGNEQFF.

CDR3 DNA: TGTGCCAGCTCACCGACGACAGATTCCTACAATGAGCAGTTCTTC. This sequence encodes CASSPTTDSYNEQFF. The J gene is TRBJ2-1, the V gene TRBV18; TRBD1 might be the D (5 bases). V was cut by 3 bases and J by 1 base, with 10 bases left in between. The CDR3 has 15 residues. The germline V gene encodes CDR1 KGHSH and CDR2 LQKENI.

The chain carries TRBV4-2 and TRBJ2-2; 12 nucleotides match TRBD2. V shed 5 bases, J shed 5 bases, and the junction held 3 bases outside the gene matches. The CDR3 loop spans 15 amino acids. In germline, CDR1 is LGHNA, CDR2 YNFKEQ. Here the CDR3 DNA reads TGTGCCAGCAGCAGACTAGCGGGAGAAACCGGGGAGCTGTTTTTT. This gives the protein CASSRLAGETGELFF.

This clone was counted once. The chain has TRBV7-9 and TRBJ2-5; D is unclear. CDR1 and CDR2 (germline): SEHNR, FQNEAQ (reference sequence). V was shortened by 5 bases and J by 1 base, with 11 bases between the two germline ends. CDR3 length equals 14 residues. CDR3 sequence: CASSPEDGQETQYF. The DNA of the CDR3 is TGTGCCAGCAGCCCGGAAGATGGCCAAGAGACCCAGTACTTC.

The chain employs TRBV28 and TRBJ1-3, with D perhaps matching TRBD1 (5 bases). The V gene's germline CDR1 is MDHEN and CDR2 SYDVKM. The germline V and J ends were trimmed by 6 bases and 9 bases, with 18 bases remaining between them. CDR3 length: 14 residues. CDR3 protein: CASSPGGNFGTIYF. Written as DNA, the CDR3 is TGTGCCAGCAGCCCCGGGGGGAATTTTGGCACCATATATTTT.

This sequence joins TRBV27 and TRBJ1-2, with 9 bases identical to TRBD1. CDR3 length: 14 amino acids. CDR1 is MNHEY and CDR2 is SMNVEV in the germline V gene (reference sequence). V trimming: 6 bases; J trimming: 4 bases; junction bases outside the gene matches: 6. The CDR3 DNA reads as TGTGCCAGCAGCTTACAGGGGGCTGGCTATGGCTACACCTTC. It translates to CASSLQGAGYGYTF.

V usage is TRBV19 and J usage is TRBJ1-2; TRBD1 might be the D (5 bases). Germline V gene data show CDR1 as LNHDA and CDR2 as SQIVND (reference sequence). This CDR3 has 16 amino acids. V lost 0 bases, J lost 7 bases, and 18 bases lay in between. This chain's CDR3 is CASSIDISRDLSGYTF. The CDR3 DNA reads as TGTGCCAGTAGTATAGACATCTCGAGGGACCTCTCTGGCTACACCTTC.

The CDR3 loop reads CASSQDRDKSRYGYTF. CDR3 DNA sequence: TGCGCCAGCAGCCAAGATAGGGATAAGAGTCGCTATGGCTACACCTTC. The rearrangement links TRBV4-1 to TRBJ1-2; D is ambiguous. The germline CDR1 and CDR2 sequences are MGHRA and YSYEKL. V was clipped by 0 bases and J by 4 bases, with 15 bases between them. This CDR3 contains 16 residues.

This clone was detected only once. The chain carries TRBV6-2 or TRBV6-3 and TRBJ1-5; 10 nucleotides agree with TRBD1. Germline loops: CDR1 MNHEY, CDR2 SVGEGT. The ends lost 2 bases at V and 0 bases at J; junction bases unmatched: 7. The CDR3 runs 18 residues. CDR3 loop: CASSYHPGTGDSNQPQHF. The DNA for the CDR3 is TGTGCCAGCAGTTACCACCCCGGGACAGGGGATAGCAATCAGCCCCAGCATTTT.

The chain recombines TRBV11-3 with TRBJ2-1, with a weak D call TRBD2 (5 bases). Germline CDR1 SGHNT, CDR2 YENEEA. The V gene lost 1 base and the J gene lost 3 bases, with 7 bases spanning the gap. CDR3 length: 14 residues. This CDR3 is CASSLGLLYNEQFF. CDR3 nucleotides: TGTGCCAGCAGCTTAGGACTACTCTACAATGAGCAGTTCTTC.

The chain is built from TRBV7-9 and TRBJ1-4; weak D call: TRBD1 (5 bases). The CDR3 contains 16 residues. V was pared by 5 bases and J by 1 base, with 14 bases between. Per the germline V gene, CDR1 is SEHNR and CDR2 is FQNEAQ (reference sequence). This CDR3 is CASSVWDVLTNEKLFF. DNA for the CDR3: TGTGCCAGCAGCGTGTGGGACGTACTAACTAATGAAAAACTGTTTTTT.

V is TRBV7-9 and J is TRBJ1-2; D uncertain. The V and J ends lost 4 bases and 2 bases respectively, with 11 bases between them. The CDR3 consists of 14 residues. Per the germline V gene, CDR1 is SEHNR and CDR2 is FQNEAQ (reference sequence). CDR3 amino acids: CASSSEGINYGYTF. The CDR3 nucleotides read TGTGCCAGCAGCTCCGAGGGTATAAACTATGGCTACACCTTC.

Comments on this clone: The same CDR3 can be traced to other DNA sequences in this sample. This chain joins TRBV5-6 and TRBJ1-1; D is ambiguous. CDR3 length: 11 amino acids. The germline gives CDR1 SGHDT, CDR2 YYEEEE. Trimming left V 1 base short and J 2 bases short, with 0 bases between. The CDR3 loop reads CASSLNTEAFF. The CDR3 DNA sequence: TGTGCCAGCAGCTTGAACACTGAAGCTTTCTTT. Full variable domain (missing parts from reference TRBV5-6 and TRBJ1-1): DAGVTQSPTHLIKTRGQQVTLRCSPKSGHDTVSWYQQALGQGPQFIFQYYEEEERQRGNFPDRFSGHQFPNYSSELNVNALLLGDSALYLCASSLNTEAFFGQGTRLTVV.

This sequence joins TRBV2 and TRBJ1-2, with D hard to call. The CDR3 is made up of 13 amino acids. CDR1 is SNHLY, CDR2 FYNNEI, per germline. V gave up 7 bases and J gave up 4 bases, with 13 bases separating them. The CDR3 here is CASNGFKAYGYTF. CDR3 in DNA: TGTGCCAGCAACGGATTCAAAGCCTATGGCTACACCTTC.

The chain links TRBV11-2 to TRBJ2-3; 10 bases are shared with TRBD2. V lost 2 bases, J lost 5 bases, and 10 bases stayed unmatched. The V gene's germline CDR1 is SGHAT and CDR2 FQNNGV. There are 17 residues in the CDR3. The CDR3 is CASSLIGLAGAEDTQYF. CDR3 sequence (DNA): TGTGCCAGCAGCTTAATAGGCCTAGCGGGAGCCGAAGATACGCAGTATTTT.

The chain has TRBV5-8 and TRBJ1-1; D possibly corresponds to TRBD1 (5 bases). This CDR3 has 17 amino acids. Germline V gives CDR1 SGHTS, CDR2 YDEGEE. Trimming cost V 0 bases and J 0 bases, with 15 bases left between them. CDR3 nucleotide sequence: TGTGCCAGCAGCTTGGTGAAGGGTCGAGGGGTGAACACTGAAGCTTTCTTT. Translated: CASSLVKGRGVNTEAFF.

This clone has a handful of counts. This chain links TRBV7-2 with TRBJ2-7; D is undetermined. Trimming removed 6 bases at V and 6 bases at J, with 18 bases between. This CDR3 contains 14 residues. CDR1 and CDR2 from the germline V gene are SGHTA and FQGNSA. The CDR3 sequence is CASSRARDPGEQYF. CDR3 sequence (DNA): TGTGCCAGCAGTCGGGCGAGAGACCCCGGCGAGCAGTACTTC. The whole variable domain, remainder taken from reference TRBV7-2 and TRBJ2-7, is GAGVSQSPSNKVTEKGKDVELRCDPISGHTALYWYRQSLGQGLEFLIYFQGNSAPDKSGLPSDRFSAERTGGSVSTLTIQRTQQEDSAVYLCASSRARDPGEQYFGPGTRLTVT.

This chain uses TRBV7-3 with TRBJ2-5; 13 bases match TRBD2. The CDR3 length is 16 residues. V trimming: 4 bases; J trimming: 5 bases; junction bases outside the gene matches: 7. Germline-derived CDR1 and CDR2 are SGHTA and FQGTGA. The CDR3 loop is CASSYDATSGRETQYF. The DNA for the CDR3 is TGTGCCAGCAGCTATGACGCGACTAGCGGGAGGGAGACCCAGTACTTC.

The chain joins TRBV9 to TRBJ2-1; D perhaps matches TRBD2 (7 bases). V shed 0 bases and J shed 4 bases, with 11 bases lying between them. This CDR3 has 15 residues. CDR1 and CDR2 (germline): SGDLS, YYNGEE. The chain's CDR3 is CASSVVGGGYNEQFF. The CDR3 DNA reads TGTGCCAGCAGCGTAGTAGGGGGAGGGTACAATGAGCAGTTCTTC.

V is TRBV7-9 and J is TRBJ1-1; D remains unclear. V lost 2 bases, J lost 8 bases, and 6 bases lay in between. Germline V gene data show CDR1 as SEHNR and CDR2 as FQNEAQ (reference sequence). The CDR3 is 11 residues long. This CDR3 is CASSLPSEAFF. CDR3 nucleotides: TGTGCCAGCAGCTTACCCTCGGAAGCTTTCTTT.

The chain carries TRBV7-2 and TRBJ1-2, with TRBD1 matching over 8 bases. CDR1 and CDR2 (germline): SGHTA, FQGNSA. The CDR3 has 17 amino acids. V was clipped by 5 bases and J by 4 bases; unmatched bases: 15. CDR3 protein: CASSKGVAGTGPYGYTF. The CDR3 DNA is TGTGCCAGCAGCAAAGGGGTTGCCGGGACAGGTCCCTATGGCTACACCTTC.

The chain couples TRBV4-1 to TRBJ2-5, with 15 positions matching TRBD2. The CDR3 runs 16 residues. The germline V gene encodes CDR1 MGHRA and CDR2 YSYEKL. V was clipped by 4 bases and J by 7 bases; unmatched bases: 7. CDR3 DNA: TGCGCCAGCAGCCGACCCCCGGGACTAGCGGGGGGGACCCAGTACTTC. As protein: CASSRPPGLAGGTQYF.

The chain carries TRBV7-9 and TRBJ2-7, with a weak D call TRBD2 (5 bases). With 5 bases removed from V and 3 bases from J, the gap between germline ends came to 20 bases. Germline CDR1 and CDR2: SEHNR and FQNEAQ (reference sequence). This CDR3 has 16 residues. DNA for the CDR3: TGTGCCAGCAGCCCGACACTAACGGGATCCCTCTACGAGCAGTACTTC. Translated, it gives CASSPTLTGSLYEQYF.